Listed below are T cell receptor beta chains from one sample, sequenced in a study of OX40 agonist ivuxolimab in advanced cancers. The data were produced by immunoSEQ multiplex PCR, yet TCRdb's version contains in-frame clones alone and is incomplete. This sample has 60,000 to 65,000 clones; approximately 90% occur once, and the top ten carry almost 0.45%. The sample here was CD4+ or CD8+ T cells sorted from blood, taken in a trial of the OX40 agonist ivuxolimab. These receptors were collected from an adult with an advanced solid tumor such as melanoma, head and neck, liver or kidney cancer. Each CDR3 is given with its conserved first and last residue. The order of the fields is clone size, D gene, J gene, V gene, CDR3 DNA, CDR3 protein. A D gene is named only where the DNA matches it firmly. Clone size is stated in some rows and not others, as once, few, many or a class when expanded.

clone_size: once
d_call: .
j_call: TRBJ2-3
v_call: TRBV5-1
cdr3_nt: TGCGCCAGCAGCTTGGAATCTAGCACAGATACGCAGTATTTT
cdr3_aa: CASSLESSTDTQYF

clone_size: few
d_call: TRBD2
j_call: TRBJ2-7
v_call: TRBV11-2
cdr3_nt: TGTGCCAGCAGCCAAGGGATAGCGGGAGGGGAGGACGAGCAGTACTTC
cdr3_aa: CASSQGIAGGEDEQYF

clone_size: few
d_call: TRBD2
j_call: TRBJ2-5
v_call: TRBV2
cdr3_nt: TGTGCCAGCAGGAAGGGGACTAGCCTCCAAGAGACCCAGTACTTC
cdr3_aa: CASRKGTSLQETQYF

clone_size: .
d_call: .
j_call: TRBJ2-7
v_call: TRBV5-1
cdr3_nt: TGCGCCAGCAGCTTGGCCGAACTAACCTACGAGCAGTACTTC
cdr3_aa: CASSLAELTYEQYF

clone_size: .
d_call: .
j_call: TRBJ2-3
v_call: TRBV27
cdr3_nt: TGTGCCAGCAGTTTAATGGAAAGCACAGATACGCAGTATTTT
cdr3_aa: CASSLMESTDTQYF

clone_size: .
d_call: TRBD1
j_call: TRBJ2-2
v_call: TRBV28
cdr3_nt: TGTGCCAGCAGTTCGGGACAGCGCACCGGGGAGCTGTTTTTT
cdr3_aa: CASSSGQRTGELFF

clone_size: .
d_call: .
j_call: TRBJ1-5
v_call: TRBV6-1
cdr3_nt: TGTGCCAGCAGTTCGGAACGGTATAGCAATCAGCCCCAGCATTTT
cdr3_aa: CASSSERYSNQPQHF

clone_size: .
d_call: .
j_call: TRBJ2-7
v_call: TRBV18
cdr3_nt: TGTGCCAGCTCACCCGCTACGGGTCCCTACGAGCAGTACTTC
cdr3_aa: CASSPATGPYEQYF

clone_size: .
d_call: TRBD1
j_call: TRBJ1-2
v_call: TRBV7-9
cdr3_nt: TGTGCCAGCAGCTCTGGGGGACAGGGTTTTATTAACTATGGCTACACCTTC
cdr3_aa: CASSSGGQGFINYGYTF

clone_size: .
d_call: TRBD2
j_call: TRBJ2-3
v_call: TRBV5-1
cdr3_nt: TGCGCCAGCAGCTTGGTTCCCGGGGGGGCAGATACGCAGTATTTT
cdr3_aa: CASSLVPGGADTQYF

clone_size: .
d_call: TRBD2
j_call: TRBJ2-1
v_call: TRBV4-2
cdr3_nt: TGTGCCAGCAGCCAAGCGGGACTAGCGGGAGAGGCTTCCTACAATGAGCAGTTCTTC
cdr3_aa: CASSQAGLAGEASYNEQFF

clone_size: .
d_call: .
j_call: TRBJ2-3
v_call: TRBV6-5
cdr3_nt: TGTGCCAGCAGTTCCAAGACCGAGTCCACAGATACGCAGTATTTT
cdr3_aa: CASSSKTESTDTQYF

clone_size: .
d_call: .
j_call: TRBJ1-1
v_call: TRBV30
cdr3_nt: TGTGCCTGGAGTGTAGATGTGAACACTGAAGCTTTCTTT
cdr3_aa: CAWSVDVNTEAFF